The clone carrying this TCR beta chain was detected once. The authors ran a second PCR of 7 to 11 cycles using a sample-barcoded 5' primer and a J-beta primer mix. TCRdb re-analysed the 5' RACE reads in MiXCR, keeping a single row per CDR3 protein. The sample consists of about 1 million distinct CDR3 sequences, around 27% of them appearing once. The record originates from a study of blood T cells in healthy people across ages. Germline V gene lookup returns CDR1 DFQATT and CDR2 SNEGSKA (reference sequence). Trimming removed 0 bases at V and 6 bases at J, with 6 bases between. The CDR3 runs to 12 residues. This sample also belongs to another study, concerning T cells of mothers and their children. From that study: In this cohort, donors were three healthy Caucasian mothers plus their six children. With unrelated pairs as the comparison, related mother-child pairs had a slightly higher overlap that was not significant.

This TCR was sampled from a girl between 2 and 10 years old in good health. Sequencing was done on a sample of blood. The chain carries TRBV20-1 and TRBJ2-1, with D uncertain. The CDR3 region is CSARDPLNEQFF. The CDR3 DNA is TGCAGTGCTAGAGATCCCCTCAATGAGCAGTTCTTC.